These 19 T cell receptor beta chains were all obtained from the same sample, sequenced in a study of regulatory T cells in long-lasting Graves disease. This sample's time point: newly diagnosed GD, antithyroid drugs for less than 3 months. From RNA extracted from PBMCs, the TCR library was made. With iRepertoire HTBI primers and Arm-PCR of CDR3 regions, TCR beta libraries were built. One entry per CDR3 protein results from TCRdb running MiXCR on the multiplex PCR reads. This table holds over 300,000 distinct CDR3 sequences, roughly a sixth found once. The source material was peripheral blood mononuclear cells (PBMCs), sampled at new diagnosis, from a patient treated with antithyroid drugs. Receptor source: a female donor with Graves disease.

As concerns this clonotype: A far larger clone is one nucleotide away, so this likely arose from a read error. This chain uses TRBV28 with TRBJ2-1, with D perhaps TRBD1 or TRBD2 (5 bases each). Germline-derived CDR1 and CDR2 are MDHEN and SYDVKM. V was shortened by 7 bases and J by 10 bases, with 20 bases between the two germline ends. The CDR3 is made up of 14 amino acids. The DNA of the CDR3 is TGTGCCAGCACGCCGGGGCTGAACTCCTACGAGCAGTTCTTC. Protein product: CASTPGLNSYEQFF.

The rearrangement joins TRBV28 to TRBJ1-4; possibly TRBD1 for D (5 bases). Trimming pared 2 bases from V and 4 bases from J, leaving 8 bases between. The CDR3 covers 14 residues. CDR1 and CDR2 from the germline V gene are MDHEN and SYDVKM. DNA of the CDR3: TGTGCCAGCAGTTTACGGAGGGGTAATGAAAAACTGTTTTTT. It codes for CASSLRRGNEKLFF.

This clonotype was detected many times. V usage is TRBV2 and J usage is TRBJ1-2; 9 bases align to TRBD1. Germline V gene data show CDR1 as SNHLY and CDR2 as FYNNEI. J was trimmed by 3 bases and V by 1 base; bases with no gene match: 3. The length of the CDR3 is 15 residues. CDR3 sequence: CASSEGQGGYYGYTF. The CDR3 nucleotides are TGTGCCAGCAGTGAAGGACAGGGGGGATACTATGGCTACACCTTC. Full variable domain (rest looked up from reference TRBV2 and TRBJ1-2): EPEVTQTPSHQVTQMGQEVILRCVPISNHLYFYWYRQILGQKVEFLVSFYNNEISEKSEIFDDQFSVERPDGSNFTLKIRSTKLEDSAMYFCASSEGQGGYYGYTFGSGTRLTVV.

There are many counts of this clonotype. This chain joins TRBV12-3 or TRBV12-4 and TRBJ2-7; a possible D gene is TRBD1 (6 bases). This CDR3 has 14 amino acids. V was cut by 6 bases and J by 0 bases, with 12 bases left in between. The CDR3 loop is CASRRRGNSYEQYF. For the CDR3, the DNA is TGTGCCAGCAGGCGCAGGGGCAACTCCTACGAGCAGTACTTC.

This clonotype came up many times. The chain couples TRBV30 to TRBJ2-5; TRBD2 matches 10 bases. The junction had 4 bases not matched to a gene; V was cut back by 4 bases and J by 5 bases. The CDR3 is 13 amino acids. The germline CDR1 and CDR2 sequences are GTSNPN and SVGIG (reference sequence). DNA of the CDR3: TGTGCCTGGACTAGCGGGAGCTCTGAGACCCAGTACTTC. It specifies CAWTSGSSETQYF.

This clonotype was recorded many times. The rearrangement uses TRBV4-1 and TRBJ1-1; D gene unclear. Trimming cost V 4 bases and J 0 bases, with 12 bases left between them. The CDR3 extends over 15 amino acids. Germline V lookup: CDR1 MGHRA, CDR2 YSYEKL. The CDR3 spells CASSRSRQLNTEAFF. The CDR3 region has the DNA TGCGCCAGCAGCCGTAGCAGGCAGTTGAACACTGAAGCTTTCTTT.

This clonotype was recorded at least ten times. This chain uses TRBV5-1 with TRBJ2-2; D is tentatively TRBD1 or TRBD2 (5 bases each). The germline CDR1 and CDR2 sequences are SGHRS and YFSETQ. There are 17 residues in the CDR3. V was cut by 2 bases and J by 3 bases, with 17 bases left in between. This chain's CDR3 is CASSFSQGVRYTGELFF. In nucleotides, the CDR3 is TGCGCCAGCAGCTTCTCCCAGGGAGTTCGGTACACCGGGGAGCTGTTTTTT. Filled out from reference TRBV5-1 and TRBJ2-2, the complete variable domain reads KAGVTQTPRYLIKTRGQQVTLSCSPISGHRSVSWYQQTPGQGLQFLFEYFSETQRNKGNFPGRFSGRQFSNSRSEMNVSTLELGDSALYLCASSFSQGVRYTGELFFGEGSRLTVL.

The chain carries TRBV11-1 and TRBJ2-1; TRBD2 matches at 10 bases. J gave up 7 bases and V 7 bases, and 7 bases lay outside the gene matches. CDR1 and CDR2 from the germline V gene are SGHAT and FQDESV (reference sequence). The CDR3 is 14 residues long. CDR3 nucleotides: TGTGCCAGCACCCCACTAGCGGGAACGAATGAGCAGTTCTTC. Protein: CASTPLAGTNEQFF.

This clonotype was observed a few times. V usage is TRBV19 and J usage is TRBJ2-2, with 7 bases lining up with TRBD1. CDR3 size: 14 residues. The germline V gene encodes CDR1 LNHDA and CDR2 SQIVND (reference sequence). The V segment lost 6 bases and the J segment 6 bases; nucleotides outside the gene matches: 7. CDR3 amino acids: CASSPGQRAGELFF. In DNA form, the CDR3 reads TGTGCCAGTAGCCCGGGACAGAGGGCCGGGGAGCTGTTTTTT.

This clonotype was seen a single time. J is TRBJ2-2 and V is TRBV4-1, with TRBD2 identical over 10 bases. V gave up 3 bases and J gave up 9 bases; unmatched junction bases: 10. Germline V gives CDR1 MGHRA, CDR2 YSYEKL. This CDR3 contains 16 residues. This chain's CDR3 is CASSHASGGGSWELFF. The CDR3 DNA is TGCGCCAGCAGCCACGCTAGCGGGGGCGGTTCGTGGGAGCTGTTTTTT.

This clonotype showed up just a few times. The chain carries TRBV29-1 and TRBJ1-2; D gene uncertain. The V and J ends lost 6 bases and 5 bases respectively, with 13 bases between them. There are 12 residues in the CDR3. Germline V gives CDR1 SQVTM, CDR2 ANQGSEA. The CDR3 here is CSVAPAGYGYTF. The CDR3 nucleotides read TGCAGCGTCGCCCCGGCGGGGTATGGCTACACCTTC. Full variable domain (missing parts from reference TRBV29-1 and TRBJ1-2): SAVISQKPSRDICQRGTSLTIQCQVDSQVTMMFWYRQQPGQSLTLIATANQGSEATYESGFVIDKFPISRPNLTFSTLTVSNMSPEDSSIYLCSVAPAGYGYTFGSGTRLTVV.

The sample holds many counts of this clonotype. The V gene is TRBV12-3 or TRBV12-4, the J gene TRBJ2-5, with unresolved D. The CDR3 contains 18 residues. V was trimmed by 0 bases and J by 0 bases, leaving 17 bases between them. Here the CDR3 reads CASSLAVWVRTYQETQYF. CDR3 coding DNA: TGTGCCAGCAGTTTAGCGGTATGGGTTAGAACGTACCAAGAGACCCAGTACTTC.

The table lists this clonotype with many counts. In DNA, the CDR3 is TGTGCCAGCAGCTCTAGCGGGATAATGATTGGTGAGACCCAGTACTTC. Encoded protein: CASSSSGIMIGETQYF. V gene TRBV7-8 combines with J gene TRBJ2-5; 9 positions match TRBD2. Germline CDR1 SGHVS, CDR2 FQNEAQ. This CDR3 has 16 residues. Trimming took 4 bases from V and 5 from J; bases not matched to a gene: 11.

A few counts support this clonotype. A much larger clonotype is one base distant, so this may be a read error. This chain links TRBV28 with TRBJ2-1, with D maybe TRBD2 (6 bases). From germline, CDR1 is MDHEN and CDR2 SYDVKM. The CDR3 loop spans 16 amino acids. CDR3 residues: CASEGLSGSSYNEQLF. In nucleotides, the CDR3 is TGTGCCAGCGAGGGACTCAGCGGAAGCTCCTACAATGAGCAGCTCTTC.

This clonotype was observed many times. The chain is built from TRBV6-2 or TRBV6-3 and TRBJ2-2; D unclear. In germline, CDR1 is MNHEY, CDR2 SVGEGT. This CDR3 has 16 residues. V was shortened by 5 bases and J by 0 bases, with 13 bases between the two germline ends. The CDR3 protein is CASSDPTTPNTGELFF. CDR3 DNA: TGTGCCAGCAGTGACCCTACCACACCGAACACCGGGGAGCTGTTTTTT.

This clonotype was seen ten or more times. The chain recombines TRBV19 with TRBJ1-5; no clear D. Germline V gene data show CDR1 as LNHDA and CDR2 as SQIVND (reference sequence). This CDR3 region has 14 residues. The ends were cut back, 3 bases at V and 4 bases at J, with 10 bases in the middle. The CDR3 region has the DNA TGTGCCAGTAGTATTGAAGGAGAGAATCAGCCCCAGCATTTT. This gives the protein CASSIEGENQPQHF.

About this clonotype: A single base is all that separates this from a far larger clone, so a read error is likely. The chain is built from TRBV11-2 and TRBJ2-3, with TRBD2 identical over 9 bases. The J call may be incorrect, as the DNA end agrees better with TRBJ2-7. This CDR3 has 15 amino acids. CDR1 is SGHAT, CDR2 FQNNGV, per germline. CDR3 sequence (DNA): TGTGTCAGCTCCGCTTCTAGCGGGACCAGATACGAGCAGTACTTC. Its protein product is CVSSASSGTRYEQYF.

This clonotype was detected many times. The chain links TRBV5-1 to TRBJ2-2; a weak D match, TRBD1 (6 bases). In germline, CDR1 is SGHRS, CDR2 YFSETQ. The CDR3 runs to 15 residues. V was clipped by 2 bases and J by 5 bases, with 13 bases between them. CDR3 residues: CASSLWGPDTGELFF. The CDR3 DNA is TGCGCCAGCAGCTTATGGGGGCCCGATACCGGGGAGCTGTTTTTT.

This clonotype occurred once. A far larger clone is a single base away, which makes a read error likely. The chain links TRBV11-3 to TRBJ2-7; 8 bases agree with TRBD1. Germline V lookup: CDR1 SGHNT, CDR2 YENEEA. Trimming removed 4 bases from V and 2 bases from J; junction bases left unmatched: 10. The CDR3 runs to 16 residues. The CDR3 sequence: CASSSGQGTSTYEQYF. DNA for the CDR3: TGTGCCAGCAGCTCAGGACAGGGAACCTCGACCTACGAGCAGTACTTC.